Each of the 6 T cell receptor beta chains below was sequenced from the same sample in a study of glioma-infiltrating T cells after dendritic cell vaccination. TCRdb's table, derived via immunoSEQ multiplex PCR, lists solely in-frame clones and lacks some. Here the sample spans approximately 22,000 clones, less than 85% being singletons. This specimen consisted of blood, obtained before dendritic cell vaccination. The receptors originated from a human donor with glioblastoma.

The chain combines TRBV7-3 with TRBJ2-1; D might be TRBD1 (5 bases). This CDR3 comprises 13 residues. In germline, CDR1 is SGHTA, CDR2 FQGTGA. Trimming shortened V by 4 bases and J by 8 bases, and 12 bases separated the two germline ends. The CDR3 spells CASSSPGRHEQFF. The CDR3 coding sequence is TGTGCCAGCAGCTCCCCAGGGCGCCATGAGCAGTTCTTC.

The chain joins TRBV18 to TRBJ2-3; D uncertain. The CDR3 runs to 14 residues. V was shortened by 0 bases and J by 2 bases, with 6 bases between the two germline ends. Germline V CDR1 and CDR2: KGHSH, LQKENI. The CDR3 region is CASSPPSITDTQYF. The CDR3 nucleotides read TGTGCCAGCTCACCACCGTCTATCACAGATACGCAGTATTTT.

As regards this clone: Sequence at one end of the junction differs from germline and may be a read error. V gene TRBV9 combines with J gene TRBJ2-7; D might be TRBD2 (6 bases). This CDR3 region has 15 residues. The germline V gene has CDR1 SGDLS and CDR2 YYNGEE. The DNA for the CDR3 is TGCGCCAGCAGTGAGTACGCGGGACCCTCCTACGAGCAGTACTTC. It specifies CASSEYAGPSYEQYF.

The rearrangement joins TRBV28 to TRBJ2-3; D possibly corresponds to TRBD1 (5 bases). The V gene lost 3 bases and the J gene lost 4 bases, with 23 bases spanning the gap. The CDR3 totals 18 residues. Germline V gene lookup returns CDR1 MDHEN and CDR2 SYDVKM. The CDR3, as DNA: TGTGCCAGCAGTTTGGGCCCAACCTCCGGCACCAGGGCAGATACGCAGTATTTT. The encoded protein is CASSLGPTSGTRADTQYF.

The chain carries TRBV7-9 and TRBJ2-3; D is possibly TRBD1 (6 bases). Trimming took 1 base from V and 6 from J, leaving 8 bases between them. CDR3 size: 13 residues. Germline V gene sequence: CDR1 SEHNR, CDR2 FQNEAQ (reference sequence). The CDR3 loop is CASSLVTGDTQYF. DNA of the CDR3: TGTGCCAGCAGCTTAGTAACAGGGGATACGCAGTATTTT.

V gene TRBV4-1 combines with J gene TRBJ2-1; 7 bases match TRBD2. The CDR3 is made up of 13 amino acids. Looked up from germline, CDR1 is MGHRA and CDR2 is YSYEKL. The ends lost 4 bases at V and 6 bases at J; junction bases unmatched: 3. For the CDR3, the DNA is TGCGCCAGCAGCCCACTAGCGATCAATGAGCAGTTCTTC. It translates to CASSPLAINEQFF.